These T cell receptor beta chains were read from a single sample in a study of control samples from healthy donors and cancer patients. Measured with immunoSEQ multiplex PCR; TCRdb has only the in-frame clones, and not every one. The data contain 130,000 or so clones, 94% of them singletons. Sequenced: blood. These receptors were taken from a man in his forties in good health. CDR3s include the opening cysteine and the closing phenylalanine or tryptophan. D genes are given only for firm matches. The size field is filled for only some rows; it gives once, few, many or a size class.

j_call d_call v_call clone_size cdr3_length cdr3_nt cdr3_aa
TRBJ2-5 - TRBV11-3 - 16 TGTGCCAGCAGCTTAGTATTTTCCGAATCGGGGGAGACCCAGTACTTC CASSLVFSESGETQYF
TRBJ1-1 - TRBV12-3/TRBV12-4 - 13 TGTGCCAGCAGTTTAATGGGGAGCACTGAAGCTTTCTTT CASSLMGSTEAFF
TRBJ2-1 TRBD2 TRBV28 once 17 TGTGCCAGCAGCAGGCGGACTAGCGGACTCTCCTACAATGAGCAGTTCTTC CASSRRTSGLSYNEQFF
TRBJ1-2 - TRBV28 - 13 TGTGCCAGCAGTTTCCGGGGTTCAGATGGCTACACCTTC CASSFRGSDGYTF
TRBJ1-1 TRBD1 TRBV20-1 - 14 TGCAGTGCTAGTAGACAGGGGGCGAGGACTGAAGCTTTCTTT CSASRQGARTEAFF
TRBJ1-4 - TRBV30 - 17 TGTGCCTGGAGCGCAGACACAGTGGGGGACCCTAATGAAAAACTGTTTTTT CAWSADTVGDPNEKLFF
TRBJ1-6 - TRBV9 - 14 TGTGCCAGCAGCGTGCAGGGACCGAATTCACCCCTCCACTTT CASSVQGPNSPLHF
TRBJ1-2 - TRBV9 - 12 TGTGCCAGCAGCTCGGGACGCTATGGCTACACCTTC CASSSGRYGYTF
TRBJ2-3 - TRBV10-3 - 14 TGTGCCATCAGTGACACCCAAAGCACAGATACGCAGTATTTT CAISDTQSTDTQYF
TRBJ2-3 TRBD2 TRBV2 - 13 TGTGCCAGCAAGCGGGGGGACTCTGGGACGCAGTATTTT CASKRGDSGTQYF
TRBJ2-2 - TRBV24-1 - 16 TGTGCCACCAGTGAGACCCCGAGGGGTCTCACCGGGGAGCTGTTTTTT CATSETPRGLTGELFF
TRBJ2-1 TRBD1 TRBV9 - 16 TGTGCCAGCAGCGCGGCCGGGACAGGACCTTACAATGAGCAGTTCTTC CASSAAGTGPYNEQFF
TRBJ1-2 - TRBV10-2 - 12 TGCGCCAGCAGTGGAGGGTTTGATGGCTACACCTTC CASSGGFDGYTF
TRBJ2-2 - TRBV18 - 16 TGTGCCAGCTCACCGCCGAGGGCCGAGAACACCGGGGAGCTGTTTTTT CASSPPRAENTGELFF
TRBJ2-2 - TRBV12-3/TRBV12-4 - 13 TGTGCCAGCAGTTTCAGATCCTCCGGGGAGCTGTTTTTT CASSFRSSGELFF
TRBJ2-5 - TRBV5-1 - 13 TGCGCCAGCAGCCTGGTAGGCCAAGAGACCCAGTACTTC CASSLVGQETQYF
TRBJ2-1 - TRBV4-1 once 14 TGCGCCAGCAGCCAAGTAGGCAAAAACAATGAGCAGTTCTTC CASSQVGKNNEQFF
TRBJ1-1 TRBD1 TRBV7-9 - 17 TGTGCCAGCAGCCCACTGACAGGGGGCTTAGTTAGCACTGAAGCTTTCTTT CASSPLTGGLVSTEAFF
TRBJ1-2 - TRBV20-1 - 12 TGCAGTGCTAGTGGGAAGAACTATGGCTACACCTTC CSASGKNYGYTF
TRBJ2-3 - TRBV11-2 - 16 TGTGCCAGCAGGCCGTCAGAGGGAGAGACCGCAGATACGCAGTATTTT CASRPSEGETADTQYF
TRBJ1-6 TRBD1 TRBV6-2/TRBV6-3 - 15 TGTGCCAGCAGCCAATGGACAGGGGGCAACTCACCCCTCCACTTT CASSQWTGGNSPLHF
TRBJ1-1 - TRBV24-1 - 11 TGTGCCACCAGTGATTCTTTGAAAGCTTTCTTT CATSDSLKAFF
TRBJ2-3 - TRBV5-5 - 16 TGTGCCAGCAGCGCGAAAGGGCAGGAGAACACAGATACGCAGTATTTT CASSAKGQENTDTQYF
TRBJ2-1 - TRBV28 - 16 TGTGCCAGCAGTTTACGATTCCAGGGCACCTACAATGAGCAGTTCTTC CASSLRFQGTYNEQFF
TRBJ2-7 TRBD1 TRBV28 - 15 TGTGCCAGCAGTTTAATAGGGACAGGGGTCCACGAGCAGTACTTC CASSLIGTGVHEQYF
TRBJ1-4 TRBD1 TRBV7-2 few 14 TGTGCCAGCAGCCGGGACAGGCGAACTGAAAAACTGTTTTTT CASSRDRRTEKLFF
TRBJ1-5 - TRBV3-1/TRBV3-2 - 13 TGTGCCAGCAGCCAAGCAGTCAATCAGCCCCAGCATTTT CASSQAVNQPQHF
TRBJ2-3 - TRBV5-6 - 14 TGTGCCAGCAGCCTCTCATCAATCCCAGATACGCAGTATTTT CASSLSSIPDTQYF
TRBJ1-3 - TRBV9 - 15 TGTGCCAGCAGCGAGTCACCGGTCTCTGGAAACACCATATATTTT CASSESPVSGNTIYF
TRBJ1-1 - TRBV11-2 - 11 TGTGCCAGCAGCTTTCACACTGAAGCTTTCTTT CASSFHTEAFF
TRBJ2-6 - TRBV27 once 14 TGTGCCAGCAGTTTACGGTCTGGGGCCAACGTCCTGACTTTC CASSLRSGANVLTF
TRBJ2-7 - TRBV9 - 15 TGTGCCAGCAGCGTAGATTCTGTAGGAAACTACGAGCAGTACTTC CASSVDSVGNYEQYF